Given below is one T cell receptor beta chain in context. No antigen is known for it. V gave up 1 base and J gave up 3 bases; unmatched junction bases: 8. This CDR3 contains 15 residues. Looked up from germline, CDR1 is DFQATT and CDR2 is SNEGSKA (reference sequence). This record comes from a study of blood T cells in healthy people across ages. Across the study: Template switching captured about one barcoded beta molecule per two T cells.

Isolation recovered at least 7 million PBMCs from every sample. Study conclusions and caveats: Donor CMV infection status was unknown, possibly confounding age-related changes in expanded clonotypes. Donors of long life had a larger count of naive CD4+ cells and greater diversity than aged donors.

Combining a sample-barcoded 5' primer with a J-beta primer mix, a second PCR ran for about 6 to 11 cycles. From the 5' RACE reads, TCRdb called clonotypes with MiXCR, one entry per CDR3 protein. The sample has some 290,000 distinct CDR3 sequences, about 25% seen once. Sequenced input: blood. This clonotype originated in a woman in her seventies in good health. The genes are TRBV20-1 and TRBJ2-7, with TRBD1 identical over 8 bases. The CDR3 here is CSARAQTGDRYEQYF. In DNA form, the CDR3 reads TGCAGTGCTAGAGCCCAGACAGGGGATCGCTACGAGCAGTACTTC.